This TCR beta chain was obtained from a study of blood T cell repertoires in COVID-19. Overall study context: Researchers got acute and convalescent COVID-19 samples from the United States, Italy and Spain. T cells, B-cell-depleted T cells, or PBMCs supplied cDNA or gDNA.

Original handling: Counts of nucleated cells, estimated from reference gene primer amplification, were obtained. Assay: immunoSEQ multiplex PCR; the TCRdb copy retains only in-frame clones and omits some. That table gives V, J and clone size, and the DNA gave D and trimming. The sample shows around 200,000 clones, approximately 80% of them seen only once. J lost 6 bases, V lost 6 bases, and 5 bases had no gene match. CDR1 and CDR2 (germline): SNHLY, FYNNEI. The CDR3 spans 15 residues. The chain carries TRBV2 and TRBJ2-1, with 13 bases lining up with TRBD2. This receptor was obtained from a man aged 45-60 years who had recovered from COVID-19. The sample was peripheral blood. CDR3 sequence reads: CASRKLAGGRNEQFF. The CDR3 bases are TGTGCCAGCAGAAAACTAGCGGGAGGGCGCAATGAGCAGTTCTTC. Combining the CDR3 with reference TRBV2 and TRBJ2-1 gives the whole variable domain EPEVTQTPSHQVTQMGQEVILRCVPISNHLYFYWYRQILGQKVEFLVSFYNNEISEKSEIFDDQFSVERPDGSNFTLKIRSTKLEDSAMYFCASRKLAGGRNEQFFGPGTRLTVL.